This TCR beta chain was sequenced for a study of cytomegalovirus exposure and HLA in healthy donors. The table lists this clone with a few counts. Antigen unknown. Regarding the study as a whole: A highly shared variant cluster was judged a likely technical artifact. An apparent linkage of common viral pathogens to several of the most significant clusters emerged in a later analysis. The study flagged about 160 TCR beta chains as cytomegalovirus-associated.

Vbeta (60) and Jbeta (13) primers were used in the PCR. The assay was immunoSEQ multiplex PCR, and TCRdb's table has in-frame clones only and misses some. Of about 98,000 clones in the sample, roughly 70% were seen once. There are 19 residues in the CDR3. The V and J ends lost 0 bases and 4 bases, in that order; junction bases with no gene match: 13. Germline assignment: CDR1 LNHDA and CDR2 SQIVND (reference sequence). The chain employs TRBV19 and TRBJ2-1, with TRBD2 identical over 9 bases. Specimen: PBMCs. The receptor was derived from a man between 50 and 59 years old in good health and CMV-seronegative. CDR3 loop: CASSIDYRRALAGYNEQFF. The CDR3 nucleotides read TGTGCCAGTAGTATAGATTATCGTCGAGCACTAGCGGGTTACAATGAGCAGTTCTTC.